This entry features one T cell receptor beta chain sequence. This record comes from a study of T cell changes during pregnancy in multiple sclerosis. The ends lost 4 bases at V and 5 bases at J; junction bases unmatched: 8. The CDR3 consists of 15 residues. Germline lookup yields CDR1 SGHNT and CDR2 YYREEE (reference sequence). TCRdb's table, derived via immunoSEQ multiplex PCR, lists solely in-frame clones and lacks some. The table has approximately 20,000 clones, about 90% seen once. This chain links TRBV5-4 with TRBJ1-1; 10 bases map to TRBD1. This specimen was CD8+ T cells from peripheral blood mononuclear cells, taken after pregnancy. The source of this sequence is a female donor in good health, enrolled as a control in a pregnancy study. CDR3 in amino acids: CASSQRQGAYTEAFF. For the CDR3, the DNA is TGTGCCAGCAGCCAGAGACAGGGGGCGTATACTGAAGCTTTCTTT.